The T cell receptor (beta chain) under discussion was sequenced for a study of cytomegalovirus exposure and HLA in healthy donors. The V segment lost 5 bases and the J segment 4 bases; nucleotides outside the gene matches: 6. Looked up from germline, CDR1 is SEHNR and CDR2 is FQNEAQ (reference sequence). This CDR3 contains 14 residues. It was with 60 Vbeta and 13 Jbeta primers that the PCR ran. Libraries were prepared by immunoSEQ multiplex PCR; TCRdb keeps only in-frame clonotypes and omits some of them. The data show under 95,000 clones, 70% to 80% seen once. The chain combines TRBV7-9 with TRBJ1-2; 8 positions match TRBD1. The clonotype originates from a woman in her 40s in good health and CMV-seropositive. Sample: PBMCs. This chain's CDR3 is CASSDTGGRYGYTF. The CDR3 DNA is TGTGCCAGCAGCGACACAGGGGGTCGCTATGGCTACACCTTC.